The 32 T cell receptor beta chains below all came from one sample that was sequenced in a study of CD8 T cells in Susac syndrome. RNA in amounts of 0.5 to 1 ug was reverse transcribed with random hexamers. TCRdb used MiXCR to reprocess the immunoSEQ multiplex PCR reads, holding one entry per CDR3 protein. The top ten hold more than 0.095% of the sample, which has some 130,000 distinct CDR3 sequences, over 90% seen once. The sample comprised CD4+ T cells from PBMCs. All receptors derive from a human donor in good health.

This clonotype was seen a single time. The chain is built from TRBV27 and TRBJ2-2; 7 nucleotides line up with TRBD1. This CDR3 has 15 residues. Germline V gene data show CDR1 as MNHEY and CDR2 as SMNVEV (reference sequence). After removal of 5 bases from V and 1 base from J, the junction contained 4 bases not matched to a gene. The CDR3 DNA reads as TGTGCCAGCAGTAAGGGACAGCTGAACACCGGGGAGCTGTTTTTT. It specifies CASSKGQLNTGELFF.

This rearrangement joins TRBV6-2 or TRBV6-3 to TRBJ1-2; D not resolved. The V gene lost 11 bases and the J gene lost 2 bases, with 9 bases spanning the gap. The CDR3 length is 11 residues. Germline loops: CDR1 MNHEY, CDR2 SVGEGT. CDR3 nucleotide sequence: TGTGCCGTGGGCCAGAACTATGGCTACACCTTC. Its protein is CAVGQNYGYTF.

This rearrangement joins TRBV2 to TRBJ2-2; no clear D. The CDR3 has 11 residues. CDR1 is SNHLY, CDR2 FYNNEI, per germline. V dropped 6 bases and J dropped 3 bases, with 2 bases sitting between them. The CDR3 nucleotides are TGTGCCAGCAGGGACACCGGGGAGCTGTTTTTT. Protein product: CASRDTGELFF. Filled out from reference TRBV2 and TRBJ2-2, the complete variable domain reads EPEVTQTPSHQVTQMGQEVILRCVPISNHLYFYWYRQILGQKVEFLVSFYNNEISEKSEIFDDQFSVERPDGSNFTLKIRSTKLEDSAMYFCASRDTGELFFGEGSRLTVL.

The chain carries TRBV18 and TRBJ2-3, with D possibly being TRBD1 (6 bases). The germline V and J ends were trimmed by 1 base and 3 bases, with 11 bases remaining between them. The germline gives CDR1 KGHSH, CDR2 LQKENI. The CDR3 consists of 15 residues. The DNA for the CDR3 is TGTGCCAGCTCACCACGGCAGGGGAAGACAGATACGCAGTATTTT. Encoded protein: CASSPRQGKTDTQYF.

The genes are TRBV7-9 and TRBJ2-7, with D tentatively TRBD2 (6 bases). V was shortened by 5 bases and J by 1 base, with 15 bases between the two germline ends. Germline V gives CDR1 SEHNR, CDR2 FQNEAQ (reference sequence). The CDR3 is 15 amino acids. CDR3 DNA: TGTGCCAGCAGCACGGGAGTCCCGGGATCCTACGAGCAGTACTTC. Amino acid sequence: CASSTGVPGSYEQYF.

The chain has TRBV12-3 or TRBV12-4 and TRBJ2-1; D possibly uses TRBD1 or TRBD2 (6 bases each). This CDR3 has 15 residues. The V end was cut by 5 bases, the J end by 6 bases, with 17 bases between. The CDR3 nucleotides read TGTGCCAGCAGTCTGGGGGCGGGGAGCGCCAATGAGCAGTTCTTC. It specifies CASSLGAGSANEQFF.

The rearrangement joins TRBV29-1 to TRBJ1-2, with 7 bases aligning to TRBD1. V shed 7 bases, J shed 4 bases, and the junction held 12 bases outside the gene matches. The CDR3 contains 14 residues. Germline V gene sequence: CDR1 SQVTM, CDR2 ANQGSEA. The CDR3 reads CSGTTGANSYGYTF. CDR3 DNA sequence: TGCAGCGGGACCACAGGGGCTAATTCCTATGGCTACACCTTC.

This chain's CDR3 is CASGSRTQYF. In DNA, the CDR3 is TGTGCCAGCGGAAGTCGGACGCAGTATTTT. This chain connects TRBV2 to TRBJ2-3; D unclear. V was pared by 8 bases and J by 9 bases, with 9 bases between. This CDR3 comprises 10 residues. The germline V gene encodes CDR1 SNHLY and CDR2 FYNNEI.

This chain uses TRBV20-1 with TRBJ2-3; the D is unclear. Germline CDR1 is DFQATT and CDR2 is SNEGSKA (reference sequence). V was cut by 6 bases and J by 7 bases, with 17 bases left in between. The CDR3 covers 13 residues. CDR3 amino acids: CSAPTQDRNTQYF. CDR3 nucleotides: TGCAGTGCCCCTACCCAGGATCGTAATACGCAGTATTTT.

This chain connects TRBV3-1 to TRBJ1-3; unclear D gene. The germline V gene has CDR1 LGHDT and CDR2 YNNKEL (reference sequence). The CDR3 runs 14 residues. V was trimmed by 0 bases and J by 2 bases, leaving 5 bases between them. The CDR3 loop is CASSQEGTGNTIYF. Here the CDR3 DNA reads TGTGCCAGCAGCCAAGAGGGGACTGGAAACACCATATATTTT.

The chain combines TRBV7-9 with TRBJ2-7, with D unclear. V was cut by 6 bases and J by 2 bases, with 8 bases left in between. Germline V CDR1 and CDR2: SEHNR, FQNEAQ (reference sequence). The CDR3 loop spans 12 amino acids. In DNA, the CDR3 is TGTGCCAGCAGTATTACGGCCTACGAGCAGTACTTC. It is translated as CASSITAYEQYF.

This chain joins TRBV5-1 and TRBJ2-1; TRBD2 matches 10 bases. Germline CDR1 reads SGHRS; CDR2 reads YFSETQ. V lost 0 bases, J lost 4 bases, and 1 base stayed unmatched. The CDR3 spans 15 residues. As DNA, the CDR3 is TGCGCCAGCAGCTTGGCACTAGCGGGGTACAATGAGCAGTTCTTC. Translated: CASSLALAGYNEQFF.

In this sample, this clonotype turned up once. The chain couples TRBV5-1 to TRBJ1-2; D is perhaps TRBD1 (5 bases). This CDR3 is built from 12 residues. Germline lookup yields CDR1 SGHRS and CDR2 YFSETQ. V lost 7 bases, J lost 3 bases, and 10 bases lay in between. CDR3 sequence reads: CASRQTDYGYTF. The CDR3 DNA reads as TGCGCCAGCCGACAGACTGACTATGGCTACACCTTC.

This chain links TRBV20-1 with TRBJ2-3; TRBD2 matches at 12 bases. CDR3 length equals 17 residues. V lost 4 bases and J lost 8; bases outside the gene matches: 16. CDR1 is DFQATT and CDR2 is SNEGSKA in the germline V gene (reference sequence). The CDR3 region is CSATRPGTTSGSLTQYF. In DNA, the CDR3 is TGCAGTGCTACCCGCCCTGGGACGACTAGCGGGAGTCTTACGCAGTATTTT.

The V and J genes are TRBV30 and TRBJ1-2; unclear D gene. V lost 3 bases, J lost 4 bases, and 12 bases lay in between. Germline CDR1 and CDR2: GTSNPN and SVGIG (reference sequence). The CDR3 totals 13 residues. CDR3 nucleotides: TGTGCCTGGAGCCCAGCGTTTTCCTATGGCTACACCTTC. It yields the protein CAWSPAFSYGYTF.

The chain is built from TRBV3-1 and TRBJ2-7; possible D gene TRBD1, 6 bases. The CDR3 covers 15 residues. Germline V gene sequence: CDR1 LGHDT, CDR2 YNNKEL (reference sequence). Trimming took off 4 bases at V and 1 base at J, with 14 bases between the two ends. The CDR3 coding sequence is TGTGCCAGCAGCCGCCAGGACAGCGCGTCCTACGAGCAGTACTTC. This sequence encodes CASSRQDSASYEQYF.

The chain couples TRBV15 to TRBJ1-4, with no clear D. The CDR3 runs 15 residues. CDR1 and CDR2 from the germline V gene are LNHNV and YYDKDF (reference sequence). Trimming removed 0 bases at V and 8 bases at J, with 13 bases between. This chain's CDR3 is CATSRERAVREKLFF. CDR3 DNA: TGTGCCACCAGCAGAGAGAGGGCCGTTCGAGAAAAACTGTTTTTT.

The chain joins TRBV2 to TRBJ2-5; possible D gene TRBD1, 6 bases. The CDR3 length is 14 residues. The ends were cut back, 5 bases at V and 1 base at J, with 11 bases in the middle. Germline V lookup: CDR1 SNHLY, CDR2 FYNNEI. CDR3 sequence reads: CASSTQQGQETQYF. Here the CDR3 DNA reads TGTGCCAGCAGTACGCAACAGGGCCAAGAGACCCAGTACTTC.

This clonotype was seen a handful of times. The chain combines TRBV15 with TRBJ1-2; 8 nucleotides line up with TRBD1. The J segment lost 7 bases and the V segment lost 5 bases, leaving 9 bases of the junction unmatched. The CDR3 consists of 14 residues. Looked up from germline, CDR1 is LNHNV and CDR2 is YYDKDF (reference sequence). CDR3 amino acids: CATSSTGQGAGYTF. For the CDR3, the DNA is TGTGCCACCAGCTCAACGGGGCAGGGGGCTGGCTACACCTTC.

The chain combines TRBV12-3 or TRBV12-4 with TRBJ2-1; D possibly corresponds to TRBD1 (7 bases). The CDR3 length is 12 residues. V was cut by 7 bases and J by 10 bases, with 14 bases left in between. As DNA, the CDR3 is TGTGCCAGCATTGGAGGGGGCAGCGAGCAGTTCTTC. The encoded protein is CASIGGGSEQFF.

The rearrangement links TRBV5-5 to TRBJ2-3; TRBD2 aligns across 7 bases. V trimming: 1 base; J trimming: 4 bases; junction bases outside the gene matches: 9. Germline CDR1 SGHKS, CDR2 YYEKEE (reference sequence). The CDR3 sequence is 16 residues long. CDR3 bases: TGTGCCAGCAGCTTGCGTCGCGGGAGATATGCAGATACGCAGTATTTT. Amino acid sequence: CASSLRRGRYADTQYF.

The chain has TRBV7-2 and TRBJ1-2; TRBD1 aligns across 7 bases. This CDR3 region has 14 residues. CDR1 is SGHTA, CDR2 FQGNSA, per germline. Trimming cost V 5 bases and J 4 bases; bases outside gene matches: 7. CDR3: CASSPPGQPYGYTF. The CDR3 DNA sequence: TGTGCCAGCAGCCCACCGGGACAGCCCTATGGCTACACCTTC.

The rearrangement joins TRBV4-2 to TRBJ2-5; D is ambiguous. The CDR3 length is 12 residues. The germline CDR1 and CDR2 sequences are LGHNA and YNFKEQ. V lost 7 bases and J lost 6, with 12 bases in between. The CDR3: CASTTRPKTQYF. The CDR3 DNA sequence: TGTGCCAGCACGACGAGGCCAAAGACCCAGTACTTC.

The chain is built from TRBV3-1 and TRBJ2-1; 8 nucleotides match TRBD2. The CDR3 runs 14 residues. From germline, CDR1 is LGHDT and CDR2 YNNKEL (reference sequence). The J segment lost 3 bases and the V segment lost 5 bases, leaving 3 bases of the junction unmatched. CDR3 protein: CASSESGSYNEQFF. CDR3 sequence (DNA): TGTGCCAGCAGCGAAAGCGGGAGCTACAATGAGCAGTTCTTC.

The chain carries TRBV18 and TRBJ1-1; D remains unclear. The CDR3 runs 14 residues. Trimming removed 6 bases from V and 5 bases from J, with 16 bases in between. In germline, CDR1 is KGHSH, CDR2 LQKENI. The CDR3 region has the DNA TGTGCCAGCTCCCAAAGTCAAATGGGTACTGAAGCTTTCTTT. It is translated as CASSQSQMGTEAFF.

CDR3 nucleotide sequence: TGTGCCAGCAGCTTTGGGACTAGTGAGACCCAGTACTTC. This sequence encodes CASSFGTSETQYF. The chain is built from TRBV7-9 and TRBJ2-5; 8 bases are a match to TRBD2. V dropped 3 bases and J dropped 5; count of bases not matched to a gene: 2. CDR3 length: 13 residues. Germline values: CDR1 SEHNR, CDR2 FQNEAQ (reference sequence).

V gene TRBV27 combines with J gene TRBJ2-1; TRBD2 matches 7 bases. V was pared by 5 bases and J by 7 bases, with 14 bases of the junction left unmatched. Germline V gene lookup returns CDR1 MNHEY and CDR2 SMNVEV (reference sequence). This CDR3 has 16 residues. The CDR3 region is CASSRDGGRAINEQFF. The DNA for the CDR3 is TGTGCCAGCAGTCGGGACGGTGGGAGGGCCATTAATGAGCAGTTCTTC.

The DNA for the CDR3 is TGCGCCAGCAGCCAGACAGGGACCTCGGAAGAGACCCAGTACTTC. Amino acids: CASSQTGTSEETQYF. V and J are TRBV4-1 and TRBJ2-5; 7 bases fit TRBD1. Unmatched junction bases numbered 7, after V lost 3 bases and J lost 3 bases. The germline gives CDR1 MGHRA, CDR2 YSYEKL. The CDR3 length is 15 residues.

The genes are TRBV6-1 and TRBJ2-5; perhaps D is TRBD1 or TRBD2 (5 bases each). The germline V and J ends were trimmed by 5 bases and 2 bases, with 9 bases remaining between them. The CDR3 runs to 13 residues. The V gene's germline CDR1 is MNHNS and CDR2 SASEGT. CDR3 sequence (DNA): TGTGCCAGCAGTATAGGGACGCAAGAGACCCAGTACTTC. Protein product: CASSIGTQETQYF.

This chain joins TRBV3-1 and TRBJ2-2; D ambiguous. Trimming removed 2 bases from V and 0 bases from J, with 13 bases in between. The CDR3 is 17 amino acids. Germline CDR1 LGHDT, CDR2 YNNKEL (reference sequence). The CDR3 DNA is TGTGCCAGCAGCCAAAGAGGCCAGCAGGCGAACACCGGGGAGCTGTTTTTT. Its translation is CASSQRGQQANTGELFF.

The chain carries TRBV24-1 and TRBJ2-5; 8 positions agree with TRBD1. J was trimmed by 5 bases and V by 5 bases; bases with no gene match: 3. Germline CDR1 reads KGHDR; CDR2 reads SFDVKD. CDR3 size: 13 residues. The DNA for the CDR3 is TGTGCCACCAGTGGCACAGGGGGGGAGACCCAGTACTTC. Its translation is CATSGTGGETQYF.

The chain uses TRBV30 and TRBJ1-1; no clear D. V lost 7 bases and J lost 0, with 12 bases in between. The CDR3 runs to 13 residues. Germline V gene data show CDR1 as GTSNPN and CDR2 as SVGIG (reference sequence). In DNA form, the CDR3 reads TGTGCCTCGTCTATCGGGATGAACACTGAAGCTTTCTTT. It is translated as CASSIGMNTEAFF.